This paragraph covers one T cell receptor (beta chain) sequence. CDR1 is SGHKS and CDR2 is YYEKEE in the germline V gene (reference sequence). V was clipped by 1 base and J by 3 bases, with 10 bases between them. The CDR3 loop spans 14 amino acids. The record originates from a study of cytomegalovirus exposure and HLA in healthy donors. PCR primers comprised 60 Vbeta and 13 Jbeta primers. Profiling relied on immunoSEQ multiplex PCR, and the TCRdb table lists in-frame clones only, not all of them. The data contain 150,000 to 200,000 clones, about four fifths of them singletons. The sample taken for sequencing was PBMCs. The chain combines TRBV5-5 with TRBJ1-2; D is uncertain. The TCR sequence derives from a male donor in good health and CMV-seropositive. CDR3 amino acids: CASSLRYGDYGYTF. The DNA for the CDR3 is TGTGCCAGCAGCTTGAGGTACGGGGACTATGGCTACACCTTC.